This record concerns one T cell receptor beta chain sequence. Repertoires were generated with immunoSEQ multiplex PCR, while TCRdb's copy carries only in-frame clones and drops some. The table lists 250,000 to 300,000 clones, roughly 80% of them singletons. Clinical history as reported by participants underpinned cohort assignment. The data originate from a study of blood T cell repertoires in COVID-19. Study at large: Sources were T cells, B-cell-depleted T cells, or PBMCs; the material itself was cDNA or gDNA.

Germline V CDR1 and CDR2: LGHDT, YNNKEL (reference sequence). V dropped 1 base and J dropped 4 bases, with 7 bases sitting between them. The CDR3 consists of 14 residues. The chain is built from TRBV3-1 (or the pseudogene TRBV3-2) and TRBJ2-2, with D maybe TRBD2 (6 bases). Sequenced input: PBMCs or T cells enriched from blood (not recorded which). The source is a man aged 35 to 55 who had been exposed to COVID-19. CDR3 sequence: CASSQGTTTGELFF. The CDR3 DNA reads as TGTGCCAGCAGCCAAGGGACTACCACCGGGGAGCTGTTTTTT.